This T cell receptor (beta chain) was recorded in a study of OX40 agonist ivuxolimab in advanced cancers. Here immunoSEQ multiplex PCR was the method, and the copy in TCRdb shows in-frame clones only, minus some. The table lists 50,000 to 60,000 clones, over 80% of them singletons. General study results and limits: Clonal expansion among partial responders at 0.1-3.0 mg/kg ranked near the lowest. Among expanded peripheral T cells, antigen specificity went undetermined.

Points on this clone: Its matching antigen is unknown.

Sequencing was performed on CD4+ or CD8+ T cells sorted from blood, taken in a trial of the OX40 agonist ivuxolimab. The TCR originated in an adult with an advanced solid tumor such as melanoma, head and neck, liver or kidney cancer.

CDR3 sequence (DNA): TGTGCCAGCTCACCATTTCCACGACCGGCCTACGAGCAGTACTTC. It is translated as CASSPFPRPAYEQYF. This chain uses TRBV18 with TRBJ2-7, with no clear D. V was shortened by 2 bases and J by 2 bases, with 13 bases between the two germline ends. Per germline, CDR1 KGHSH and CDR2 LQKENI. This CDR3 comprises 15 residues.